This T cell receptor (beta chain) was documented in a study of blood T cell repertoires in COVID-19 (dated by TCRdb to 2019 to 2021). Turning to the overall study: The collaborator samples originated in the United States, Italy and Spain and spanned the acute and convalescent phases of COVID-19. The material from the prospective study consisted of cDNA or gDNA derived from T cells, B-cell-depleted T cells, or PBMCs. Deeply sampled blood TCRbeta repertoires from subjects exposed to, actively infected with, or recovered from COVID-19 were included in the dataset. The repertoires were released in a freely available public database meant as a resource for research on the immune response to SARS-CoV-2. The samples were drawn from the first 160 participants of the ongoing ImmuneRACE study and from 950 to 1,500 subjects provided by 6 global collaborators. The sample metadata nearly always contained a de-identified subject ID, COVID-19 status, age in years and sex. Where available, HLA class I and class II types were taken from metadata supplied by the sample provider and were not determined by assay-based typing. What the study reported, not specific to this receptor: Clinical and demographic metadata were provided uncurated, with the amount varying by source and participant.

Enrolling through a virtual design, the prospective study's participants ranged in age from roughly 18 to 95 years and lived across approximately 25 United States geographic areas. In the prospective study, participants were assigned to cohorts based on the clinical history participants reported in a screening survey and a study questionnaire. Exposed participants had been in contact with someone with a PCR-confirmed or clinician-diagnosed COVID-19 case within 2 weeks of study entry. In the prospective study, mobile phlebotomists collected whole blood, serum and a nasopharyngeal or oropharyngeal swab from each participant. Additional blood draws and questionnaires over an approximately two-month period could optionally be provided by prospective study participants. Blood samples from the prospective study were shipped frozen or at room temperature prior to DNA extraction. As for this clone: Its target antigen remains unknown. The record has no base qualities; no much larger clone is one base away.

TCRbeta CDR3 regions were amplified from genomic DNA using the immunoSEQ Assay, a bias-controlled multiplex PCR. For the original study's pipeline: The number of nucleated cells in each sample was estimated by amplification of reference gene primers within the assay. To quantify the absolute abundance of each unique TCRbeta CDR3 rearrangement, sequence reads were collapsed and filtered. For each sample, productive Simpson clonality was calculated as the square root of Simpson's diversity index across productive rearrangements. TCRdb mirrors the immuneACCESS table, restricted to in-frame sequences. Some clones are absent from its copies; in checked studies, under half trace to an unresolved V gene, and the reason for the others is unknown. V and J calls and clone size are copied from that table; D and trimming were computed from the DNA. The sample yields some 270,000 clones; 91% were counted once. About 3% of the sample is held by the ten biggest clonotypes.

CDR1 and CDR2, per the germline V gene, are SGDLS and YYNGEE. V is cut by 3 bases and J by 8 bases, and the space between the germline ends is 17 bases. From its cysteine to its phenylalanine, the CDR3 spans 14 amino acids. The entry retains the CDR3 DNA only, 42 bases that are in frame from base 1. The sequencing sample was made of PBMCs or T cells enriched from blood (not recorded which). The chain links TRBV9 with TRBJ1-2; a weak D assignment points to TRBD1 (5 bases agree). The receptor's source is a man between 40 and 49 years old who had been exposed to COVID-19. CDR3 region: CASSAPRGTGGYTF. The nucleotide sequence reads TGTGCCAGCAGCGCACCACGGGGGACGGGAGGCTACACCTTC.